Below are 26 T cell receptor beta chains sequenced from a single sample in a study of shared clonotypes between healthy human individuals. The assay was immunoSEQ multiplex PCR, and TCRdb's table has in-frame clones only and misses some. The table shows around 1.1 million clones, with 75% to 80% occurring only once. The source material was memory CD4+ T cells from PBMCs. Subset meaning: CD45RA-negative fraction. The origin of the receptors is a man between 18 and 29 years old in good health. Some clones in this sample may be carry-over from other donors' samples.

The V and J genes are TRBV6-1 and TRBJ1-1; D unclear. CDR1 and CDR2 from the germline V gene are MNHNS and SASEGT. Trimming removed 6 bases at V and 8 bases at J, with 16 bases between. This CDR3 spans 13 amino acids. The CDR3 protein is CASRRLEALEAFF. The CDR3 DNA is TGTGCCAGCAGAAGACTGGAAGCCCTAGAAGCTTTCTTT.

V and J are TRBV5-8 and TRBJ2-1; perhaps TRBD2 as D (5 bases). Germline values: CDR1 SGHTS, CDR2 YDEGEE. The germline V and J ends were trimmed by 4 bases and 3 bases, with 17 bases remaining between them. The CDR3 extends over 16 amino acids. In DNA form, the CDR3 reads TGTGCCAGCAGCCCCCGACTACAGAGCATCTACAATGAGCAGTTCTTC. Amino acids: CASSPRLQSIYNEQFF.

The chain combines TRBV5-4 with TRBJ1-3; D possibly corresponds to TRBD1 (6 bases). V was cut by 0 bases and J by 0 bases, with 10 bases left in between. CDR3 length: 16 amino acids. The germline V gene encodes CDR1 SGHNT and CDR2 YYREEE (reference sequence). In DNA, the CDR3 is TGTGCCAGCAGCTTGGGAGGGGGTGTCTCTGGAAACACCATATATTTT. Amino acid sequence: CASSLGGGVSGNTIYF.

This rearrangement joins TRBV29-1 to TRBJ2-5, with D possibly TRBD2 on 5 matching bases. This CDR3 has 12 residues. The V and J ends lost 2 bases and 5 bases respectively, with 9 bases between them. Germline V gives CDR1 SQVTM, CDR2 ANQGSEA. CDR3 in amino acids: CSVETPGETQYF. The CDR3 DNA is TGCAGCGTTGAAACTCCGGGGGAGACCCAGTACTTC.

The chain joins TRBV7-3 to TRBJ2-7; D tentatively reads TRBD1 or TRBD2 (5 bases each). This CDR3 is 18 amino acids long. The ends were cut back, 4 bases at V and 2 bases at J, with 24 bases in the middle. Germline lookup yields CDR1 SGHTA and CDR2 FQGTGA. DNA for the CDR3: TGTGCCAGCAGCTCCCAGACCGGGACGGAGGTTCCCACCTACGAGCAGTACTTC. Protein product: CASSSQTGTEVPTYEQYF. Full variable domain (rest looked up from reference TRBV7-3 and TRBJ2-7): GAGVSQTPSNKVTEKGKYVELRCDPISGHTALYWYRQSLGQGPEFLIYFQGTGAADDSGLPNDRFFAVRPEGSVSTLKIQRTERGDSAVYLCASSSQTGTEVPTYEQYFGPGTRLTVT.

The CDR3 coding sequence is TGTGCCAGCTCACCGCTGGGGACTAGCGTAAACTCCTACGAGCAGTACTTC. Encoded protein: CASSPLGTSVNSYEQYF. V gene TRBV18 combines with J gene TRBJ2-7; TRBD2 agrees at 10 bases. In germline, CDR1 is KGHSH, CDR2 LQKENI. Germline trimming cut 3 bases from V and 0 bases from J; bases unmatched to any gene: 8. The CDR3 extends over 17 amino acids. Full variable domain (rest looked up from reference TRBV18 and TRBJ2-7): NAGVMQNPRHLVRRRGQEARLRCSPMKGHSHVYWYRQLPEEGLKFMVYLQKENIIDESGMPKERFSAEFPKEGPSILRIQQVVRGDSAAYFCASSPLGTSVNSYEQYFGPGTRLTVT.

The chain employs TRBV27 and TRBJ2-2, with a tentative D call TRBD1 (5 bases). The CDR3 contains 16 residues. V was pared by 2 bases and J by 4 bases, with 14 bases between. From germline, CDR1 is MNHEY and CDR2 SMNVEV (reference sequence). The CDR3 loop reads CASSLNGRVTTGELFF. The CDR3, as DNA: TGTGCCAGCAGTTTAAACGGCAGGGTCACCACCGGGGAGCTGTTTTTT.

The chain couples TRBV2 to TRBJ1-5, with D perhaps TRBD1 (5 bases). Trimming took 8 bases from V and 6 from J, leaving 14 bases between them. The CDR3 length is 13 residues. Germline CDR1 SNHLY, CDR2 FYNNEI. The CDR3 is CASGRQFFQPQHF. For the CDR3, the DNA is TGTGCCAGCGGGAGACAGTTTTTTCAGCCCCAGCATTTT.

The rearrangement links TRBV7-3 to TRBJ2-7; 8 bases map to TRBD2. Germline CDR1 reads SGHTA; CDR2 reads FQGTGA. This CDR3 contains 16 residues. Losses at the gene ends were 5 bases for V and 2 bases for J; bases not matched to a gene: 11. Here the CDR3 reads CASSPSGGSGAYEQYF. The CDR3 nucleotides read TGTGCCAGCAGCCCCTCCGGGGGTAGCGGGGCCTACGAGCAGTACTTC.

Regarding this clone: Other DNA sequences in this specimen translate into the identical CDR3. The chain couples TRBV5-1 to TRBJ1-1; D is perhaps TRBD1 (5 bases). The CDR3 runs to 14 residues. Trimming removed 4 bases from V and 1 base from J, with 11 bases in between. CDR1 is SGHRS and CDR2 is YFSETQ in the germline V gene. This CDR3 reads CASSIGTGNTEAFF. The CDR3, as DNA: TGCGCCAGCAGCATAGGGACTGGGAACACTGAAGCTTTCTTT. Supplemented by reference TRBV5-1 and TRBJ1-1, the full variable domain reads KAGVTQTPRYLIKTRGQQVTLSCSPISGHRSVSWYQQTPGQGLQFLFEYFSETQRNKGNFPGRFSGRQFSNSRSEMNVSTLELGDSALYLCASSIGTGNTEAFFGQGTRLTVV.

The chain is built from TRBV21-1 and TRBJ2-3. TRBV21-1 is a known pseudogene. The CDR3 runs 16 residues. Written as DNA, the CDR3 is TGTGCCAGCAGCAATCGAGTCAGAAGAGTAACAGATACGCAGTATTTT. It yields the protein CASSNRVRRVTDTQYF.

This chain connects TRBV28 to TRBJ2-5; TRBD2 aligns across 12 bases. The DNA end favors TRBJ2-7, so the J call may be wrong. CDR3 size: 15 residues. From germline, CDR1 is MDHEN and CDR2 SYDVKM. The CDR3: CASSTPSGRVYEQYF. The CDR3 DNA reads TGTGCCAGCAGTACTCCTAGCGGGAGGGTCTACGAGCAGTACTTC.

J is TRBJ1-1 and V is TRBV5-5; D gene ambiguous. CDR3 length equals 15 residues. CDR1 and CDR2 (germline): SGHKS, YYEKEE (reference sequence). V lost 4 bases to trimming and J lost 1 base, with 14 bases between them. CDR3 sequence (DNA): TGTGCCAGCAGCAGCCCGGGAGGAGGGAACACTGAAGCTTTCTTT. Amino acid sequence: CASSSPGGGNTEAFF.

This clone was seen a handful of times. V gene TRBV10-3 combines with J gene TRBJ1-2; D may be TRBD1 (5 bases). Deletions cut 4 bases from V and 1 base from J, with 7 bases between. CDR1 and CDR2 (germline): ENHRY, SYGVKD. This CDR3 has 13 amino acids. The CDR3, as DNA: TGTGCCATCAGTGGACAGAGTAACTATGGCTACACCTTC. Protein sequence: CAISGQSNYGYTF.

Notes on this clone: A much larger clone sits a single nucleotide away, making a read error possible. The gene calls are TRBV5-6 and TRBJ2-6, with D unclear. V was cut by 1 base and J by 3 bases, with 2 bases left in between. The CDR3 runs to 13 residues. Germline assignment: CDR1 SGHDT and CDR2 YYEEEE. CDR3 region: CASSLFGANVLTF. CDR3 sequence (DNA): TGTGCCAGCAGCTTGTTTGGGGCCAACGTCCTGACTTTC.

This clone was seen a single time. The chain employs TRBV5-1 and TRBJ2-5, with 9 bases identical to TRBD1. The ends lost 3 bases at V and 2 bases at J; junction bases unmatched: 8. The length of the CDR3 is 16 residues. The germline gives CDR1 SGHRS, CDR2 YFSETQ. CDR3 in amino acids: CASSSGTGSGQETQYF. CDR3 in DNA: TGCGCCAGCAGCTCGGGGACAGGGTCGGGGCAAGAGACCCAGTACTTC.

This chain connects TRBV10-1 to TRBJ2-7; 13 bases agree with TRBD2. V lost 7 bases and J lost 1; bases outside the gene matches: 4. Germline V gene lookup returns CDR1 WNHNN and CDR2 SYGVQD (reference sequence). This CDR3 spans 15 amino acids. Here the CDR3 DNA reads TGCGCCAGCACCAAGGGACTAGCGGGATCCTACGAGCAGTACTTC. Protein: CASTKGLAGSYEQYF.

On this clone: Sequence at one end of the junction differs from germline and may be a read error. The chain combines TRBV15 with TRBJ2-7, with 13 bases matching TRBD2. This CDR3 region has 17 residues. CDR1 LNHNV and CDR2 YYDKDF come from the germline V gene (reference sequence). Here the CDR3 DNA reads TGTGCCACCAGCAGAGCCTTCCTTGGACTAGCGGGAGACGAGCAGTGCTTC. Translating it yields CATSRAFLGLAGDEQCF.

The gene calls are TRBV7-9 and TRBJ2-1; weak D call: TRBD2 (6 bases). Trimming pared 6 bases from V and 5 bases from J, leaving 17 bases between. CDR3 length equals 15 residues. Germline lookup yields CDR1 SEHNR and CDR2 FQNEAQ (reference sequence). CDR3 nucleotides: TGTGCCAGCAGTCGACGGCGGGATGCGGACAATGAGCAGTTCTTC. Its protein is CASSRRRDADNEQFF. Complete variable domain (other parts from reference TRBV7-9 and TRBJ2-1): DTGVSQNPRHKITKRGQNVTFRCDPISEHNRLYWYRQTLGQGPEFLTYFQNEAQLEKSRLLSDRFSAERPKGSFSTLEIQRTEQGDSAMYLCASSRRRDADNEQFFGPGTRLTVL.

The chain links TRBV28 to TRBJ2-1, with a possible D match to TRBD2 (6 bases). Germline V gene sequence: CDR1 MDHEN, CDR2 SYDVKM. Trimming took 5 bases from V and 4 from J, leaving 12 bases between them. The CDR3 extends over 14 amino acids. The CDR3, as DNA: TGTGCCAGCAGTCTCCTTAGCGGATACAATGAGCAGTTCTTC. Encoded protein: CASSLLSGYNEQFF.

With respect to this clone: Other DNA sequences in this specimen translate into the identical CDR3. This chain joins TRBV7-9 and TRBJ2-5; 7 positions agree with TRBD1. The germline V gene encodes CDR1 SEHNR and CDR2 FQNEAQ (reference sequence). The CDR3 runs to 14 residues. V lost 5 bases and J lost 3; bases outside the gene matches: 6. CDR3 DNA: TGTGCCAGCAGCCTTGGGACAGCAAAAGAGACCCAGTACTTC. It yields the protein CASSLGTAKETQYF.

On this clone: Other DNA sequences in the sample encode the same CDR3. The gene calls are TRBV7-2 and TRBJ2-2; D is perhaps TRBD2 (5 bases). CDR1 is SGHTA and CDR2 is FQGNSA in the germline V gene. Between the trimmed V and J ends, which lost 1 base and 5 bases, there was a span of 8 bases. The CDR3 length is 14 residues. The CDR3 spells CASSLESGTGELFF. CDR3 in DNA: TGTGCCAGCAGCTTAGAGTCGGGGACCGGGGAGCTGTTTTTT.

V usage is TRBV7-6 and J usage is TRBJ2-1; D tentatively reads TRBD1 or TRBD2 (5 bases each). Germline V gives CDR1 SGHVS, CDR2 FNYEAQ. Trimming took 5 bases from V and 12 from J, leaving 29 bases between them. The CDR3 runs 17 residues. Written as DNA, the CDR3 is TGTGCCAGCAGCCCCGGGATGACCGGGACCCAAACGCAGGGGCAGTTCTTC. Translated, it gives CASSPGMTGTQTQGQFF.

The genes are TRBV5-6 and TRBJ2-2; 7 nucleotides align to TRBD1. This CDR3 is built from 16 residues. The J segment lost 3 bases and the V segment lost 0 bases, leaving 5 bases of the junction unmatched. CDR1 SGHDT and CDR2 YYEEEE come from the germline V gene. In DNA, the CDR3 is TGTGCCAGCAGCTTGGTTGGGACAGAGTACACCGGGGAGCTGTTTTTT. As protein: CASSLVGTEYTGELFF.

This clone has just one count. CDR3 protein: CASSLRVQGAYGNTIYF. The CDR3 DNA follows: TGTGCCAGCAGCCTAAGAGTACAGGGGGCGTATGGAAACACCATATATTTT. This chain uses TRBV7-2 with TRBJ1-3, with 9 bases aligning to TRBD1. CDR3 size: 17 residues. Germline CDR1 and CDR2: SGHTA and FQGNSA. J was trimmed by 3 bases and V by 5 bases; bases with no gene match: 11.

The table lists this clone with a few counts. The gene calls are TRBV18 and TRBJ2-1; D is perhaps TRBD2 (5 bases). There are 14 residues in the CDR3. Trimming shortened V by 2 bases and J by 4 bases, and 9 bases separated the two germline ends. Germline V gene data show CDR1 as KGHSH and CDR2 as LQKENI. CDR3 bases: TGTGCCAGCTCACCAGGACTTACATACAATGAGCAGTTCTTC. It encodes CASSPGLTYNEQFF.